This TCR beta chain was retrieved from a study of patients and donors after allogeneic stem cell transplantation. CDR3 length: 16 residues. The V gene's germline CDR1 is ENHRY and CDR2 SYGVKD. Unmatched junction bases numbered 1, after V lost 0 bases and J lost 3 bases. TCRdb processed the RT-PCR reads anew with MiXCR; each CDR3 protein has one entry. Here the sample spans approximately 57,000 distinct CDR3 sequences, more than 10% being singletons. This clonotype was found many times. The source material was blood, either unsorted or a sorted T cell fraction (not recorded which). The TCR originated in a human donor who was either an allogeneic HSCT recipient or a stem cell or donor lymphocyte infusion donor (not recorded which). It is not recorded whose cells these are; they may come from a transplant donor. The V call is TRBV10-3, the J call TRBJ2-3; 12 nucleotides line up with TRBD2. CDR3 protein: CAISESTSGRTDTQYF. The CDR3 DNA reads TGTGCCATCAGTGAGTCGACTAGCGGGAGAACAGATACGCAGTATTTT.